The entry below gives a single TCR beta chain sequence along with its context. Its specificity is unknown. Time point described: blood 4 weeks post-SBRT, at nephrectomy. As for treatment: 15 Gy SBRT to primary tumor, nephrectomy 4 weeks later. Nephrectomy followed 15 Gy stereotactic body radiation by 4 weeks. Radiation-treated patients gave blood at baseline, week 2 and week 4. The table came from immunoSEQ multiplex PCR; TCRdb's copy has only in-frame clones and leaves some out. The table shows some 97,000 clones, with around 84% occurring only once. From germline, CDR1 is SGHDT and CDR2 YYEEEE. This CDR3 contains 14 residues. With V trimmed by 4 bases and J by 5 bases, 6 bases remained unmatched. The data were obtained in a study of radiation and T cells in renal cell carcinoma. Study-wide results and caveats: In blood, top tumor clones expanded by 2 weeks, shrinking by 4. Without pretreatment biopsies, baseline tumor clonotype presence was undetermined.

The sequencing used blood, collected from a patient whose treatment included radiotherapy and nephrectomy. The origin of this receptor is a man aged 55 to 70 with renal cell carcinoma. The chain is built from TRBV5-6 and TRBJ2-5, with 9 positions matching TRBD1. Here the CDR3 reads CASSRYRGLETQYF. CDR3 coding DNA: TGTGCCAGCAGCCGTTACAGGGGGCTGGAGACCCAGTACTTC.